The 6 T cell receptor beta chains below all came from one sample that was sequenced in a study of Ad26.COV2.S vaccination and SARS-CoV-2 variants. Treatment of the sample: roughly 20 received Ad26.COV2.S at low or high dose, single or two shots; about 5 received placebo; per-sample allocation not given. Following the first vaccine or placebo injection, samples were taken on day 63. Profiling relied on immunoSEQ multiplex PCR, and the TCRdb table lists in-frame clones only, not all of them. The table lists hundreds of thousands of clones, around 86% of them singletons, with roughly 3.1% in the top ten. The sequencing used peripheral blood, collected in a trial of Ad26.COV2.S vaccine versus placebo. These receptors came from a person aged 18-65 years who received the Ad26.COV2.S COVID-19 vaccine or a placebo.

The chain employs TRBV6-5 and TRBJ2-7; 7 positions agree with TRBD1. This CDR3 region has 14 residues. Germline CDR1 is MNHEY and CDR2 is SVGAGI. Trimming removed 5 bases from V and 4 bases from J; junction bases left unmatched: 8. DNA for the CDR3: TGTGCCAGCAGTATTCCGGGACAGAGATACGAGCAGTACTTC. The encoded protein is CASSIPGQRYEQYF.

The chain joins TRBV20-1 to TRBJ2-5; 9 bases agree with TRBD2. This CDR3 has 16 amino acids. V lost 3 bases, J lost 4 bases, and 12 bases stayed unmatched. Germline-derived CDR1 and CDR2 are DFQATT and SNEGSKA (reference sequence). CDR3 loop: CSASMISGGSGETQYF. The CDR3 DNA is TGCAGTGCTAGTATGATTAGCGGGGGTTCGGGAGAGACCCAGTACTTC.

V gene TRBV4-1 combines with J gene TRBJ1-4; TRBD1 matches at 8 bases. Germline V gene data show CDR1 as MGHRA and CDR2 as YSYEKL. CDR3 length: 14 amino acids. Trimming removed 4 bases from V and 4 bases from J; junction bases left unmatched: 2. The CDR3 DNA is TGCGCCAGCAGCCCGACAGGGGTTAATGAAAAACTGTTTTTT. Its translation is CASSPTGVNEKLFF.

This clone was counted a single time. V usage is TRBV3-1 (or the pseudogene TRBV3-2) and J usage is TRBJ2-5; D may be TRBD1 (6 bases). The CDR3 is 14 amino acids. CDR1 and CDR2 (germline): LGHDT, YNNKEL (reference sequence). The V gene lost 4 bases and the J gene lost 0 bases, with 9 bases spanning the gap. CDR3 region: CASSLTGNQETQYF. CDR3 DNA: TGTGCCAGCAGCCTCACAGGGAACCAAGAGACCCAGTACTTC.

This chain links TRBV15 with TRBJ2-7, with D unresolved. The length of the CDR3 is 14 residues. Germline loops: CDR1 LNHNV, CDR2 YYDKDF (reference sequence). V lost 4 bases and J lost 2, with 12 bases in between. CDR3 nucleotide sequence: TGTGCCACCAGCATTGGGCTTGGAACCTACGAGCAGTACTTC. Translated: CATSIGLGTYEQYF.

The CDR3 reads CASSQGGQINNSPLHF. The DNA of the CDR3 is TGTGCCAGCAGCCAAGGGGGACAGATAAATAATTCACCCCTCCACTTT. V usage is TRBV3-1 (or the pseudogene TRBV3-2) and J usage is TRBJ1-6, with TRBD1 identical over 7 bases. There are 16 residues in the CDR3. The junction had 5 bases not matched to a gene; V was cut back by 1 base and J by 5 bases. Germline-derived CDR1 and CDR2 are LGHDT and YNNKEL (reference sequence).